The 21 T cell receptor beta chains reported below all come from one sample, sequenced in a study of T-cell memory formation after mild COVID-19. MiXCR, run by TCRdb on the 5' RACE reads, gives a single entry per CDR3 protein. In the table there are about 620,000 distinct CDR3 sequences, more than 15% of which are singletons. Material for sequencing was PBMCs or a T cell subset sorted from them (not recorded which). All receptors derive from an adult woman who had mild COVID-19 (a few samples of this study predate the infection). Cell type and time point are not known.

This clonotype has more than one count but fewer than ten. The J gene is TRBJ1-6, the V gene TRBV29-1; D may be TRBD1 (5 bases). V was pared by 6 bases and J by 7 bases, with 10 bases between. CDR1 and CDR2 from the germline V gene are SQVTM and ANQGSEA. The CDR3 is made up of 12 amino acids. Here the CDR3 reads CSVRDLNSPLHF. The CDR3 nucleotides are TGCAGCGTACGGGACTTAAATTCACCCCTCCACTTT.

The sample holds a few counts of this clonotype. The chain links TRBV6-5 to TRBJ1-2; 10 nucleotides agree with TRBD1. This CDR3 region has 16 residues. Germline V gene sequence: CDR1 MNHEY, CDR2 SVGAGI. V dropped 6 bases and J dropped 3; count of bases not matched to a gene: 10. CDR3 coding DNA: TGTGCCAGCAGAGCCGACAGGGGGCTATGGGACTATGGCTACACCTTC. Encoded protein: CASRADRGLWDYGYTF.

This clonotype was detected only a few times. The V call is TRBV12-3 or TRBV12-4, the J call TRBJ1-1, with a weak D call TRBD1 (5 bases). The CDR3 is 15 residues long. V dropped 4 bases and J dropped 1 base, with 13 bases sitting between them. The CDR3: CASSWARQGNTEAFF. The CDR3 nucleotides are TGTGCCAGCAGTTGGGCCCGGCAGGGGAACACTGAAGCTTTCTTT.

The chain joins TRBV7-8 to TRBJ1-6, with D maybe TRBD1 (6 bases). V lost 3 bases, J lost 3 bases, and 9 bases lay in between. CDR3 length equals 15 residues. Germline V gives CDR1 SGHVS, CDR2 FQNEAQ. The CDR3 is CASSFTGNYNSPLHF. CDR3 nucleotides: TGTGCCAGCAGCTTCACAGGGAACTATAATTCACCCCTCCACTTT.

This clonotype was found a few times. The chain couples TRBV20-1 to TRBJ1-6; no reliable D call. Germline V gives CDR1 DFQATT, CDR2 SNEGSKA (reference sequence). This CDR3 contains 11 residues. Between the trimmed V and J ends, which lost 3 bases and 13 bases, there was a span of 10 bases. CDR3 amino acids: CSARRPQPLHF. The CDR3 DNA reads as TGCAGTGCTAGGCGGCCCCAGCCCCTCCACTTT.

This clonotype was seen a handful of times. The CDR3 reads CASSQVPLAEETQYF. CDR3 nucleotide sequence: TGCGCCAGCAGCCAAGTCCCACTAGCGGAAGAGACCCAGTACTTC. The rearrangement uses TRBV4-1 and TRBJ2-5; 8 bases fit TRBD2. The CDR3 has 15 amino acids. Per the germline V gene, CDR1 is MGHRA and CDR2 is YSYEKL. The junction had 4 bases not matched to a gene; V was cut back by 1 base and J by 3 bases.

The chain recombines TRBV7-9 with TRBJ1-2, with D tentatively TRBD1 (6 bases). The CDR3 loop spans 14 amino acids. V lost 0 bases to trimming and J lost 2 bases, with 7 bases between them. Germline loops: CDR1 SEHNR, CDR2 FQNEAQ (reference sequence). This CDR3 reads CASSLADRNYGYTF. CDR3 DNA sequence: TGTGCCAGCAGCTTAGCGGACAGAAACTATGGCTACACCTTC.

The V gene is TRBV7-9, the J gene TRBJ2-7; 8 bases match TRBD2. With 5 bases clipped from V and 0 bases from J, the junction kept 6 bases outside the gene matches. CDR3 length equals 15 residues. Germline V gives CDR1 SEHNR, CDR2 FQNEAQ (reference sequence). CDR3 in amino acids: CASSILAESSYEQYF. CDR3 sequence (DNA): TGTGCCAGCAGCATACTAGCGGAGAGCTCCTACGAGCAGTACTTC.

The V call is TRBV18, the J call TRBJ1-2, with TRBD1 as a possible D gene (5 bases). This CDR3 is built from 15 residues. V lost 4 bases and J lost 2, with 14 bases in between. CDR1 is KGHSH, CDR2 LQKENI, per germline. CDR3 nucleotide sequence: TGTGCCAGCTCACAAGAAACAGGACCCAACTATGGCTACACCTTC. Translated, it gives CASSQETGPNYGYTF.

Only a few counts were recorded for this clonotype. Written as DNA, the CDR3 is TGCAGTACCCCTCGGGGGAACACCATATATTTT. Its translation: CSTPRGNTIYF. The chain is built from TRBV20-1 and TRBJ1-3; the D gene is possibly TRBD1 (5 bases). This CDR3 is 11 amino acids long. Germline V CDR1 and CDR2: DFQATT, SNEGSKA (reference sequence). V was trimmed by 8 bases and J by 7 bases, leaving 12 bases between them.

This clonotype was seen only a few times. This sequence joins TRBV5-6 and TRBJ2-5; D perhaps matches TRBD2 (5 bases). This CDR3 is 15 amino acids long. The germline V gene encodes CDR1 SGHDT and CDR2 YYEEEE. Deletions cut 3 bases from V and 0 bases from J, with 12 bases between. CDR3 bases: TGTGCCAGCAGCTACGGTTCCGGGAACCAAGAGACCCAGTACTTC. Residues: CASSYGSGNQETQYF. Together with reference TRBV5-6 and TRBJ2-5, the CDR3 gives the full variable domain: DAGVTQSPTHLIKTRGQQVTLRCSPKSGHDTVSWYQQALGQGPQFIFQYYEEEERQRGNFPDRFSGHQFPNYSSELNVNALLLGDSALYLCASSYGSGNQETQYFGPGTRLLVL.

The rearrangement uses TRBV7-9 and TRBJ2-2, with unresolved D. The CDR3 loop spans 11 amino acids. CDR1 SEHNR and CDR2 FQNEAQ come from the germline V gene (reference sequence). Trimming stripped 7 bases from V and 5 bases from J, with 5 bases between. CDR3 nucleotide sequence: TGTGCCAGCAAAGAGACCGGGGAGCTGTTTTTT. Protein product: CASKETGELFF.

The chain employs TRBV13 and TRBJ1-4; 7 bases agree with TRBD1. The V and J ends lost 5 bases and 7 bases, in that order; junction bases with no gene match: 7. This CDR3 region has 14 residues. Germline V gene data show CDR1 as PRHDT and CDR2 as FYEKMQ (reference sequence). This chain's CDR3 is CASSRRGFGEKLFF. CDR3 DNA sequence: TGTGCCAGCAGCCGCAGGGGGTTTGGTGAAAAACTGTTTTTT.

The chain links TRBV20-1 to TRBJ1-1; D remains ambiguous. The V end lost 5 bases, the J end lost 4 bases, and 14 bases lay between the germline ends. The germline gives CDR1 DFQATT, CDR2 SNEGSKA (reference sequence). CDR3 length: 13 amino acids. The CDR3 coding sequence is TGCAGTGCTTATCCCCGGGCCGGCACTGAAGCTTTCTTT. Translating gives CSAYPRAGTEAFF.

The chain carries TRBV12-3 or TRBV12-4 and TRBJ1-1; D call uncertain. V shed 4 bases and J shed 0 bases, with 12 bases lying between them. The CDR3 spans 15 residues. CDR3 nucleotide sequence: TGTGCCAGCAGTTCCCTCGCAGTTATGAACACTGAAGCTTTCTTT. It yields the protein CASSSLAVMNTEAFF.

At least ten counts were recorded for this clonotype. The genes are TRBV6-1 and TRBJ2-3; 9 bases are shared with TRBD2. Trimming took 8 bases from V and 3 from J; bases not matched to a gene: 3. The germline gives CDR1 MNHNS, CDR2 SASEGT. The CDR3 has 13 residues. The CDR3 nucleotides read TGTGCCAGCGCGGGGGGGCATACAGATACGCAGTATTTT. Residues: CASAGGHTDTQYF.

The rearrangement links TRBV29-1 to TRBJ1-2; TRBD1 matches at 10 bases. This CDR3 region has 12 residues. In germline, CDR1 is SQVTM, CDR2 ANQGSEA. With 7 bases clipped from V and 5 bases from J, the junction kept 4 bases outside the gene matches. The CDR3 protein is CSGDRGGYGYTF. CDR3 nucleotides: TGCAGCGGGGACAGGGGAGGTTATGGCTACACCTTC. Supplemented by reference TRBV29-1 and TRBJ1-2, the full variable domain reads SAVISQKPSRDICQRGTSLTIQCQVDSQVTMMFWYRQQPGQSLTLIATANQGSEATYESGFVIDKFPISRPNLTFSTLTVSNMSPEDSSIYLCSGDRGGYGYTFGSGTRLTVV.

This clonotype was recorded a few times. This sequence joins TRBV27 and TRBJ2-1, with 13 bases fitting TRBD2. Germline loops: CDR1 MNHEY, CDR2 SMNVEV (reference sequence). The CDR3 contains 16 residues. The V and J ends lost 5 bases and 2 bases, in that order; junction bases with no gene match: 3. The CDR3 here is CASSPGTSGTYNEQFF. CDR3 coding DNA: TGTGCCAGCAGTCCCGGGACTAGCGGGACCTACAATGAGCAGTTCTTC.

The gene calls are TRBV5-5 and TRBJ2-3; D is unclear. Germline V gives CDR1 SGHKS, CDR2 YYEKEE (reference sequence). The CDR3 contains 13 residues. V gave up 0 bases and J gave up 2 bases, with 4 bases separating them. CDR3 in DNA: TGTGCCAGCAGCTTGGCAGCCACAGATACGCAGTATTTT. Encoded protein: CASSLAATDTQYF.

This clonotype has just a few counts. This chain uses TRBV4-3 with TRBJ1-2, with unresolved D. The CDR3 has 16 amino acids. The germline V gene encodes CDR1 LGHNA and CDR2 YSLEER. Trimming left V 2 bases short and J 4 bases short, with 17 bases between. The CDR3 DNA is TGCGCCAGCAGCCAACAATTGGTAGCGGCATTCTATGGCTACACCTTC. Translated: CASSQQLVAAFYGYTF.

The rearrangement uses TRBV7-9 and TRBJ2-1; possibly TRBD1 for D (5 bases). The CDR3 loop spans 15 amino acids. Looked up from germline, CDR1 is SEHNR and CDR2 is FQNEAQ (reference sequence). The ends were cut back, 2 bases at V and 8 bases at J, with 16 bases in the middle. The CDR3 loop reads CASSLSQGASDEQFF. CDR3 sequence (DNA): TGTGCCAGCAGCTTATCGCAGGGTGCGTCGGATGAGCAGTTCTTC.